This paragraph reports one T cell receptor beta chain. This entry comes from a study of blood T cell repertoires in COVID-19. The V gene lost 7 bases and the J gene lost 12 bases, with 15 bases spanning the gap. This CDR3 is 11 amino acids long. Data came from immunoSEQ multiplex PCR; TCRdb stores just in-frame clones and leaves some out. The top ten clones hold around 2.3% of a sample with roughly 200,000 clones, about nine tenths of them seen once. The TCR originated in a woman under 40 who had recovered from COVID-19. V and J are TRBV12-3 or TRBV12-4 and TRBJ1-1; unclear D gene. Sequencing used PBMCs or T cells enriched from blood (not recorded which). The CDR3 sequence is CASTDITETFF. The CDR3 DNA reads as TGTGCCAGCACCGATATAACGGAGACTTTCTTT.